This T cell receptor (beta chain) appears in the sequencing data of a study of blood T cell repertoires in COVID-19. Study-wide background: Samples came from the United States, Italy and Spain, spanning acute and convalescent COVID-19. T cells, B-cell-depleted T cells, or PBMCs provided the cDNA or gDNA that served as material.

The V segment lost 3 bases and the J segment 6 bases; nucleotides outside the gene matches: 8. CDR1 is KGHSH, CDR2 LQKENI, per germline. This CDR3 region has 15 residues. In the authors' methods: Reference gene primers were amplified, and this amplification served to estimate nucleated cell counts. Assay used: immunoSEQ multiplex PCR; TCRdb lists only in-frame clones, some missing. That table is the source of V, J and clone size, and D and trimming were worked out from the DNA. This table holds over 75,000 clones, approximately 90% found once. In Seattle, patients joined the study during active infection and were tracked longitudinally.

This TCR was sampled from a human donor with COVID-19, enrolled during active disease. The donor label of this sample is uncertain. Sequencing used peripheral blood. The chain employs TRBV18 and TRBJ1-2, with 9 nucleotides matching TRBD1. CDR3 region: CASSPETDRGDGYTF. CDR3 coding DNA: TGTGCCAGCTCACCCGAGACGGACAGGGGTGATGGCTACACCTTC.